Listed below are T cell receptor beta chains from one sample, sequenced in a study of T cell responses to AZD1222 COVID-19 vaccine. Profiled with immunoSEQ multiplex PCR; TCRdb holds only in-frame clones, not every one. The sample lists about 110,000 clones, around 90% occurring once. Specimen: peripheral blood, collected 28 days after the second AZD1222 dose. These receptors all stem from an adult who received the AZD1222 COVID-19 vaccine. Each CDR3 is given with its conserved first and last residue. D genes are given only for firm matches. Rows may omit the clone size; those that give it use once, few, many or a size class.

size	J	V	D	CDR3	DNA
-	TRBJ1-2	TRBV7-2	TRBD1	CASSPQGDYGYTF	TGTGCCAGCAGCCCACAGGGGGACTATGGCTACACCTTC
-	TRBJ2-7	TRBV28	-	CASSFLYEQYF	TGTGCCAGCAGTTTTTTGTACGAGCAGTACTTC
-	TRBJ1-5	TRBV6-5	-	CASSAQGRQPQHF	TGTGCCAGCAGCGCGCAGGGGAGGCAGCCCCAGCATTTT
-	TRBJ2-6	TRBV11-3	-	CASSSAGSGANVLTF	TGTGCCAGCAGCTCTGCAGGCTCTGGGGCCAACGTCCTGACTTTC
-	TRBJ2-3	TRBV12-3/TRBV12-4	-	CASSFAPDTQYF	TGTGCCAGCAGTTTTGCCCCAGATACGCAGTATTTT
-	TRBJ2-1	TRBV5-6	-	CASSSDSFSYNEQFF	TGTGCCAGCAGCTCCGACTCATTCTCCTACAATGAGCAGTTCTTC
-	TRBJ1-2	TRBV19	TRBD1	CASSRDRDYGYTF	TGTGCCAGTAGTAGGGACAGGGACTATGGCTACACCTTC
-	TRBJ1-3	TRBV27	-	CASSSLGASGNTIYF	TGTGCCAGCAGTTCCCTAGGCGCGTCCGGAAACACCATATATTTT
-	TRBJ1-3	TRBV19	-	CASTKDSRTSGNTIYF	TGTGCCAGTACGAAGGACAGTAGAACCTCTGGAAACACCATATATTTT
-	TRBJ1-5	TRBV27	-	CASSFHPANQPQHF	TGTGCCAGCAGTTTTCACCCGGCCAATCAGCCCCAGCATTTT
-	TRBJ1-5	TRBV5-1	-	CASSLVAGADQPQHF	TGCGCCAGCAGCTTGGTGGCAGGGGCGGATCAGCCCCAGCATTTT
-	TRBJ2-3	TRBV21-1	-	CASSKRIVETSGGTDTQYF	TGTGCCAGCAGCAAAAGGATAGTGGAGACTAGCGGGGGGACAGATACGCAGTATTTT
-	TRBJ2-7	TRBV4-1	TRBD1	CASSRIRDSRTYEQYF	TGCGCCAGCAGCCGCATCCGGGACAGCCGTACCTACGAGCAGTACTTC
-	TRBJ2-1	TRBV19	-	CASSIPKSSYNEQFF	TGTGCCAGTAGTATCCCCAAGAGCTCCTACAATGAGCAGTTCTTC
-	TRBJ2-5	TRBV29-1	TRBD1	CSVLTGDETQYF	TGCAGCGTCCTGACAGGGGACGAGACCCAGTACTTC
-	TRBJ1-2	TRBV28	-	CASTEDRSYGYTF	TGTGCCAGCACCGAAGACAGGTCCTATGGCTACACCTTC
-	TRBJ1-2	TRBV10-3	-	CAISEGADYGYTF	TGTGCCATCAGTGAGGGTGCGGACTATGGCTACACCTTC
-	TRBJ2-1	TRBV5-4	-	CASSLPLAYNEQFF	TGTGCCAGCAGCCTGCCGCTCGCCTACAATGAGCAGTTCTTC
-	TRBJ2-1	TRBV4-1	TRBD2	CASSQGTSGRDEQFF	TGCGCCAGCAGCCAAGGGACTAGCGGGAGGGATGAGCAGTTCTTC
once	TRBJ1-1	TRBV13	-	CASSLGDGWPMNTEAFF	TGTGCCAGCAGCTTAGGGGATGGATGGCCGATGAACACTGAAGCTTTCTTT
-	TRBJ2-6	TRBV3-1/TRBV3-2	-	CASSQDYASGANVLTF	TGTGCCAGCAGCCAAGATTACGCCTCTGGGGCCAACGTCCTGACTTTC
-	TRBJ1-5	TRBV19	-	CASSIGEGQPQHF	TGTGCCAGTAGTATAGGAGAGGGTCAGCCCCAGCATTTT
-	TRBJ1-1	TRBV30	-	CAWNRGLNTEAFF	TGTGCCTGGAACCGGGGTTTGAACACTGAAGCTTTCTTT
-	TRBJ1-5	TRBV28	-	CASSAQSGGSQHF	TGTGCCAGCAGTGCGCAGTCCGGCGGGTCCCAGCATTTT
-	TRBJ2-1	TRBV20-1	TRBD2	CSASHLAGGYNEQFF	TGCAGTGCTAGTCATCTAGCGGGAGGGTACAATGAGCAGTTCTTC
few	TRBJ2-3	TRBV7-9	-	CASSSDRTGRADTQYF	TGTGCCAGCAGCTCGGACAGGACGGGGAGGGCAGATACGCAGTATTTT
-	TRBJ2-1	TRBV7-2	TRBD2	CASSPGGSGRREQFF	TGTGCCAGCAGCCCAGGGGGTAGCGGGAGAAGGGAGCAGTTCTTC
-	TRBJ2-2	TRBV5-1	TRBD1	CASSLAGQGLTGELFF	TGCGCCAGCAGCTTGGCAGGACAGGGATTGACCGGGGAGCTGTTTTTT
-	TRBJ1-6	TRBV27	-	CASSSRRGGNNSPLHF	TGTGCCAGCAGTTCGCGCCGCGGAGGGAACAATTCACCCCTCCACTTT
-	TRBJ2-2	TRBV14	TRBD1	CASSPRGTGNTGELFF	TGTGCCAGCAGCCCGCGTGGGACAGGGAACACCGGGGAGCTGTTTTTT
-	TRBJ2-3	TRBV6-5	-	CASLHPPTDTQYF	TGTGCCAGCCTCCATCCCCCCACAGATACGCAGTATTTT
-	TRBJ2-6	TRBV5-1	-	CASSLVGGGANVLTF	TGCGCCAGCAGCTTGGTAGGGGGAGGGGCCAACGTCCTGACTTTC